This T cell receptor (beta chain) emerged from a study of OX40 agonist ivuxolimab in advanced cancers. Overall study context: The drug used for patients, ivuxolimab, was an agonistic anti-OX40 (CD134) antibody. Age averaged roughly 60 years (range roughly 23 to 79), and roughly 80% were male.

This clone showed up just once. The cohort excluded patients with autoimmune disease history or systemic immunosuppression. On cycle 4 day 1 and cycle 7 day 1, as well as at baseline, blood was sampled. Repertoires were generated with immunoSEQ multiplex PCR, while TCRdb's copy carries only in-frame clones and drops some. The table includes about 12,000 clones, roughly four fifths detected once. Between the trimmed V and J ends, which lost 6 bases and 6 bases, there was a span of 17 bases. CDR1 SGHVS and CDR2 FNYEAQ come from the germline V gene. The CDR3 has 14 amino acids. This chain connects TRBV7-6 to TRBJ1-1; D might be TRBD1 (6 bases). Specimen: CD4+ or CD8+ T cells sorted from blood, collected in a trial of the OX40 agonist ivuxolimab. This TCR was recovered from an adult with an advanced solid tumor such as melanoma, head and neck, liver or kidney cancer. The CDR3 sequence is CASRLTTGSAEAFF. The CDR3 DNA sequence: TGTGCCAGCAGACTCACTACAGGGTCGGCTGAAGCTTTCTTT.